One TCR beta chain is described in this entry. Clones were sequenced by immunoSEQ multiplex PCR, and TCRdb holds only the in-frame ones, with some missing. The table has about 170,000 clones, 70% to 90% seen once. One Seattle source followed patients from active infection through their disease course. The source of the sample is a study of blood T cell repertoires in COVID-19. On the study more broadly: Sources were T cells, B-cell-depleted T cells, or PBMCs; the material itself was cDNA or gDNA.

This CDR3 spans 16 amino acids. Trimming cost V 0 bases and J 5 bases; bases outside gene matches: 9. Per the germline V gene, CDR1 is LGHNA and CDR2 is YNFKEQ. The source of this sequence is a woman of 80 years or more with COVID-19, enrolled during active disease. The gene calls are TRBV4-2 and TRBJ2-5; TRBD2 aligns across 7 bases. The sequencing sample was made of peripheral blood. The CDR3 spells CASSQDFAGVSETQYF. CDR3 nucleotide sequence: TGTGCCAGCAGCCAAGACTTCGCGGGAGTGTCTGAGACCCAGTACTTC.